This T cell receptor (beta chain) came from a study of blood T cell repertoires in COVID-19. Overall study: Sample material is recorded as cDNA or gDNA derived from T cells, B-cell-depleted T cells, or PBMCs.

TCRdb's copy holds only in-frame clones and misses some; the assay was immunoSEQ multiplex PCR. The data contain some 71,000 clones, roughly 77% of them singletons. This clone was seen just once. Germline lookup yields CDR1 SGHDT and CDR2 YYEEEE. This CDR3 has 12 amino acids. V was clipped by 4 bases and J by 7 bases; unmatched bases: 3. The sequence came from a woman in her 70s with acute or convalescent COVID-19. The gene calls are TRBV5-6 and TRBJ1-2; 8 positions match TRBD1. The sequenced sample was peripheral blood. CDR3 amino acids: CASSLTGGGYTF. CDR3 sequence (DNA): TGTGCCAGCAGCCTTACAGGGGGTGGCTACACCTTC.